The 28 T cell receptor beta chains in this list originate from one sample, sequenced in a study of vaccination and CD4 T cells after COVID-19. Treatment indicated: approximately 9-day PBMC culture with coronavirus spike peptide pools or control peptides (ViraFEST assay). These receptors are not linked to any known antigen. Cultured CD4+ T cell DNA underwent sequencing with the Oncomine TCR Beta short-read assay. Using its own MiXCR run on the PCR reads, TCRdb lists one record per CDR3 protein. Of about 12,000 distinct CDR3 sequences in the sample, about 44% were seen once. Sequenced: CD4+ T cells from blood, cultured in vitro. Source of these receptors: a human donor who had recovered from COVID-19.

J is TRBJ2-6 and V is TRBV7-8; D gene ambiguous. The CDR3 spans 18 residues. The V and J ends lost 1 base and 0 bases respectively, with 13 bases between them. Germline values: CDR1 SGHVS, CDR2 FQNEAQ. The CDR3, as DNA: TGTGCCAGCAGCTTAGTTATTGGACCCAGCTCTGGGGCCAACGTCCTGACTTTC. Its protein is CASSLVIGPSSGANVLTF.

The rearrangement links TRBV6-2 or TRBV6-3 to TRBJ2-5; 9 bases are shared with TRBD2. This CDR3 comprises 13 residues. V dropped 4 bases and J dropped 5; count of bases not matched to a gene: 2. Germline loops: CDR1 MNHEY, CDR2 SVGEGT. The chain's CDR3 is CASSWTSVETQYF. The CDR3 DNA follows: TGTGCCAGCAGTTGGACTAGCGTGGAGACCCAGTACTTC.

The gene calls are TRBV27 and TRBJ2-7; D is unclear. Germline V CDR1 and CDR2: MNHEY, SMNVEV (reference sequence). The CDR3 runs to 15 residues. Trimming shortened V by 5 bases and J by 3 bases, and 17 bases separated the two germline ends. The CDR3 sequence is CASSLPGRFGYEQYF. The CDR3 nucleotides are TGTGCCAGCAGTCTCCCAGGACGGTTTGGCTACGAGCAGTACTTC.

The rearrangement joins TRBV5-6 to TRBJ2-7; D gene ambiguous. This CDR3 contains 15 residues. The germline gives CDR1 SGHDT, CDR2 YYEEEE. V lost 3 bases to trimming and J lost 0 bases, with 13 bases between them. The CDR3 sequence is CASSYPAVPSYEQYF. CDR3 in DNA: TGTGCCAGCAGCTACCCGGCAGTTCCCTCCTACGAGCAGTACTTC.

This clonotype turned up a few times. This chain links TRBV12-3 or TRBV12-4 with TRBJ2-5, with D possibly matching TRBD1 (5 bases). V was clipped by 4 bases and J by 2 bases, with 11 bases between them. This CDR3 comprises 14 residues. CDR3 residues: CASSSTDRQETQYF. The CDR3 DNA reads TGTGCCAGCAGTTCGACAGATAGACAAGAGACCCAGTACTTC.

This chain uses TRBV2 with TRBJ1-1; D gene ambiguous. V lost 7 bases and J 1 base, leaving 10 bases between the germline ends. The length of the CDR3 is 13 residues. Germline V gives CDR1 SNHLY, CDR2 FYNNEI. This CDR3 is CASNGRSNTEAFF. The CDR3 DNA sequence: TGTGCCAGCAATGGACGGTCGAACACTGAAGCTTTCTTT.

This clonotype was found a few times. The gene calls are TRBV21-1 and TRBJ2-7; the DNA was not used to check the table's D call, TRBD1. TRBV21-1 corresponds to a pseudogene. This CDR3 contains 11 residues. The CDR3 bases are TGTGCCAGCAGCAAACAGGGCGAGCAGTACTTC. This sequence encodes CASSKQGEQYF.

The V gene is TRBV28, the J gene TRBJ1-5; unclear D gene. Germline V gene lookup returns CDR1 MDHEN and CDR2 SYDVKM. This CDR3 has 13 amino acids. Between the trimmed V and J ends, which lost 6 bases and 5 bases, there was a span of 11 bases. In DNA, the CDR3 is TGTGCCAGCAGGCCATCCGGGGATCAGCCCCAGCATTTT. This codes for CASRPSGDQPQHF.

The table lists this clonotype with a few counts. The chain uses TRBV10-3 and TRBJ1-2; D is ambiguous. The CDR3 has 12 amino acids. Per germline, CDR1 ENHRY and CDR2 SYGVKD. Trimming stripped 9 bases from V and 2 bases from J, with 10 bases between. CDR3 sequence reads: CAIRLENYGYTF. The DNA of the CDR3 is TGTGCCATAAGACTGGAAAACTATGGCTACACCTTC.

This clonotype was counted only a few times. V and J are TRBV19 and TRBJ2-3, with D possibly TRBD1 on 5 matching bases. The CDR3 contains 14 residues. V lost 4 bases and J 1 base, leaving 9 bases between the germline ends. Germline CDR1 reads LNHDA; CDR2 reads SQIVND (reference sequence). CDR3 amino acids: CASSTGQRTDTQYF. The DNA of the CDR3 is TGTGCCAGTAGTACCGGACAACGCACAGATACGCAGTATTTT.

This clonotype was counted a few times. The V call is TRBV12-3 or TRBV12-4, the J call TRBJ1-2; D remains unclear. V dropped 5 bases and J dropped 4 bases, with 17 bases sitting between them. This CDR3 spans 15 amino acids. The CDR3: CASSTRRPLVYGYTF. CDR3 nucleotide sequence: TGTGCCAGCAGTACCCGCCGACCCCTTGTCTATGGCTACACCTTC.

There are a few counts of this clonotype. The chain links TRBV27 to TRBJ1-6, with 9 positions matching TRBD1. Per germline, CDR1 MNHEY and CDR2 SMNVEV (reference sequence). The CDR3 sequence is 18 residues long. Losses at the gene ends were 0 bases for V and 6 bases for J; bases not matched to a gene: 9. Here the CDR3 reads CASSLSVRTGVPNSPLHF. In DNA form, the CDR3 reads TGTGCCAGCAGTTTATCGGTGAGGACAGGGGTTCCTAATTCACCCCTCCACTTT.

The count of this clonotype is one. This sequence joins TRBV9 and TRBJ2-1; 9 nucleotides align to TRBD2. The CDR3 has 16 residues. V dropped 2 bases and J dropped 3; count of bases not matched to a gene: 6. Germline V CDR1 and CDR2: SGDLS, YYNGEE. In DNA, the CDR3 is TGTGCCAGCAGCGTCAATAGCGGGAGCGGCTACAATGAGCAGTTCTTC. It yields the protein CASSVNSGSGYNEQFF.

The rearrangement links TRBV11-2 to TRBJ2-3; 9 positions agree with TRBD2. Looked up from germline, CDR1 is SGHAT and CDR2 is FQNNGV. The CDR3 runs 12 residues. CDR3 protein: CASGRLTDTQYF. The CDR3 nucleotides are TGTGCAAGCGGGAGGTTAACAGATACGCAGTATTTT.

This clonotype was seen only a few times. In DNA, the CDR3 is TGTGCCAGCGGGGACCACAGACAGGGCCAAGAGACCCAGTACTTC. It is translated as CASGDHRQGQETQYF. This chain uses TRBV6-1 with TRBJ2-5; 7 nucleotides match TRBD1. Trimming took 8 bases from V and 1 from J; bases not matched to a gene: 10. The germline V gene encodes CDR1 MNHNS and CDR2 SASEGT. The CDR3 runs to 15 residues.

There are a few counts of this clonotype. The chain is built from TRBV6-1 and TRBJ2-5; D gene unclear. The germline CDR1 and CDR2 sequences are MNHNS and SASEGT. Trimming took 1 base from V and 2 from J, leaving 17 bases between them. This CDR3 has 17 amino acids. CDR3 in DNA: TGTGCCAGCAGTGAAGTAACACACCCTGCACTACAAGAGACCCAGTACTTC. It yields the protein CASSEVTHPALQETQYF.

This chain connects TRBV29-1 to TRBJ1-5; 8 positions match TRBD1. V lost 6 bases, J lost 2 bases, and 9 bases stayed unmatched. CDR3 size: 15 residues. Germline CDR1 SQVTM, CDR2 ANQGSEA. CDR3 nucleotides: TGCAGCGTGGAGATGGACAGGGTTGGCAATCAGCCCCAGCATTTT. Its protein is CSVEMDRVGNQPQHF.

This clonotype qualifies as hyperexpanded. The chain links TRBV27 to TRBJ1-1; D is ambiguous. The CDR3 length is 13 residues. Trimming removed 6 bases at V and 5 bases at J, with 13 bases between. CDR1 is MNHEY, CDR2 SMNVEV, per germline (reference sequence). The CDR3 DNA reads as TGTGCCAGCAGGGGCCTTGGTGGTACTGAAGCTTTCTTT. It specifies CASRGLGGTEAFF.

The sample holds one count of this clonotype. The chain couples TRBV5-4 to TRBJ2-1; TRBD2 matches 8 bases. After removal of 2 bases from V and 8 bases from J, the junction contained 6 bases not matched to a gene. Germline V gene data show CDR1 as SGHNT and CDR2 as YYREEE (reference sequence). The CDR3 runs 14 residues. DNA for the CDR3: TGTGCCAGCAGCTTCAGCGGGAGTGGGGATGAGCAGTTCTTC. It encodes CASSFSGSGDEQFF.

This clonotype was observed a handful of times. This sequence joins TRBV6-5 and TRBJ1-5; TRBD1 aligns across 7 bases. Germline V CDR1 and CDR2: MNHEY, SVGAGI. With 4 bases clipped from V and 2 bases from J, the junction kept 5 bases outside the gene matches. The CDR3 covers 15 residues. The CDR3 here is CASSSYRGGNQPQHF. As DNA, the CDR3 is TGTGCCAGCAGTTCATACAGGGGAGGCAATCAGCCCCAGCATTTT.

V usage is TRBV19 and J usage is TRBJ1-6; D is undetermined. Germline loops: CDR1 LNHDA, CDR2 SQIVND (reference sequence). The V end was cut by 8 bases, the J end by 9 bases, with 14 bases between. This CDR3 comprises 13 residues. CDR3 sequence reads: CASRANGVSPLHF. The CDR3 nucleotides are TGTGCCAGTCGGGCAAACGGAGTTTCACCCCTCCACTTT.

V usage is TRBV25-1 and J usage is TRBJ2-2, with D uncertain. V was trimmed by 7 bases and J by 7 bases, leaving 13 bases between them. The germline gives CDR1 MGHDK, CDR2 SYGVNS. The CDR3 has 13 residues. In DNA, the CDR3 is TGTGCCAGCAAATCCGACTTTGTCGGGGAGCTGTTTTTT. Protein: CASKSDFVGELFF. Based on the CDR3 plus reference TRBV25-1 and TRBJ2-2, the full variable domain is EADIYQTPRYLVIGTGKKITLECSQTMGHDKMYWYQQDPGMELHLIHYSYGVNSTEKGDLSSESTVSRIRTEHFPLTLESARPSHTSQYLCASKSDFVGELFFGEGSRLTVL.

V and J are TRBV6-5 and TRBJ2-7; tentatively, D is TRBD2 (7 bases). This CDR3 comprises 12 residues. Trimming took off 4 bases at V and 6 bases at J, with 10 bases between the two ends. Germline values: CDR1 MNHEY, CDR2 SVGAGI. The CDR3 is CASSSGGSEQYF. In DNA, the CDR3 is TGTGCCAGCAGTTCGGGGGGCAGCGAGCAGTACTTC.

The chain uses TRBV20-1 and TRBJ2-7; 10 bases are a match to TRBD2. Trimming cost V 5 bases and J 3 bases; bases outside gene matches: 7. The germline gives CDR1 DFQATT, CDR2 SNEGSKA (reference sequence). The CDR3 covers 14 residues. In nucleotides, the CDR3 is TGCAGTGCTTATGAGCGGGAGGGTATCTACGAGCAGTACTTC. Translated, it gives CSAYEREGIYEQYF.

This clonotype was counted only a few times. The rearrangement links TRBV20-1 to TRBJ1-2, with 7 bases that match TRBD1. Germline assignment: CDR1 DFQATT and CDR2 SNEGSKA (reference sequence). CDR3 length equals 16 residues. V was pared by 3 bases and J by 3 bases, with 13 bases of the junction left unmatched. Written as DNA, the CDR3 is TGCAGTGCTAGCGGGGATAGTGACAGGGAGTACTATGGCTACACCTTC. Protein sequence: CSASGDSDREYYGYTF.

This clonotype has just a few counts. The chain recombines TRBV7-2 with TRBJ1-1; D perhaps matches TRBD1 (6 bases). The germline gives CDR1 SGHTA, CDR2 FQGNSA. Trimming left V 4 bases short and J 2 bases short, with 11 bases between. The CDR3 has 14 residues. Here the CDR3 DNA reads TGTGCCAGCAGCTACCGAGGGGGAAACACTGAAGCTTTCTTT. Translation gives CASSYRGGNTEAFF.

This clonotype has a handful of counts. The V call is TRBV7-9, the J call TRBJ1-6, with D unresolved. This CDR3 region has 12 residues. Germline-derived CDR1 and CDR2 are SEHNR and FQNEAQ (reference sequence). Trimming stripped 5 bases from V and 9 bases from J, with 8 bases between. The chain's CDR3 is CASSRPGSPLHF. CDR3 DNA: TGTGCCAGCAGCCGACCCGGTTCACCCCTCCACTTT.

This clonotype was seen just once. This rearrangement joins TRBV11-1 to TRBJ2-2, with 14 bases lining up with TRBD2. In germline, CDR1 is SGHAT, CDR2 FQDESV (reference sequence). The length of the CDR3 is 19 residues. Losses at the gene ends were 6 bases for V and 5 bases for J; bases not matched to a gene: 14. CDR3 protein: CASRAQPGTSGRGTGELFF. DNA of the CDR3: TGTGCCAGCAGGGCTCAACCCGGGACTAGCGGGAGAGGTACCGGGGAGCTGTTTTTT. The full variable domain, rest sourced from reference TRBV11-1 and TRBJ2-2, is EAEVAQSPRYKITEKSQAVAFWCDPISGHATLYWYRQILGQGPELLVQFQDESVVDDSQLPKDRFSAERLKGVDSTLKIQPAELGDSAMYLCASRAQPGTSGRGTGELFFGEGSRLTVL.